The entry below gives a single T cell receptor beta chain sequence along with its context. What this receptor recognizes is not known. Per-base quality was not reported, and no clone a single base away is much larger than it. One collaborating source in Seattle enrolled patients while the patients were actively infected and followed the patients over time throughout the course of disease. Collaborating institutions collected whole blood in K2EDTA tubes following their own protocols. For TCRbeta analysis, collaborators shipped samples in one of three forms: frozen whole blood, isolated PBMCs, or DNA extracted from either of those sample types. TCRbeta CDR3 regions were amplified from genomic DNA using the immunoSEQ Assay, a bias-controlled multiplex PCR. As for the authors' bioinformatics: The number of nucleated cells in each sample was estimated by amplification of reference gene primers within the assay. To quantify the absolute abundance of each unique TCRbeta CDR3 rearrangement, sequence reads were collapsed and filtered. For each sample, productive Simpson clonality was calculated as the square root of Simpson's diversity index over productive rearrangements. In TCRdb, the immuneACCESS table is reduced to in-frame sequences with V and J assigned. These tables do not hold every clone; where another copy was compared, an unresolved V gene accounts for under half, and the others remain unexplained. V and J calls and clone size are copied from that table; D and trimming were computed from the DNA. The sample table shows some 140,000 clones, and roughly 84% are seen once. About an eighth of the sample lies in the top ten.

These data belong to a study of blood T cell repertoires in COVID-19 (TCRdb year 2020). Turning to the overall study: Samples from collaborators originated in the United States, Italy and Spain and spanned both the acute and convalescent phases of COVID-19. The material from the prospective study consisted of cDNA or gDNA derived from T cells, B-cell-depleted T cells, or PBMCs. The dataset comprised deeply sampled blood TCRbeta repertoires from subjects exposed to, actively infected with, or recovered from COVID-19. The repertoires were made available in a free public database intended to serve as a resource for research on the immune response to SARS-CoV-2. The samples were drawn from the first 160 participants of the ongoing ImmuneRACE study and from some 1,300 subjects provided by 6 global collaborators. Sample metadata almost always included a de-identified subject ID, COVID-19 status, age in years and sex. Where HLA class I and class II types were available, the types were taken from metadata supplied by the sample provider, not from assay-based typing.

Points the paper makes about the study in general: The quantity of clinical and demographic metadata differed by source and by participant and was supplied without curation.

The specimen sequenced was peripheral blood. The TCR sequence derives from a woman aged 55-69 years with COVID-19, enrolled during active disease.

CDR3 sequence: CASSLTLVESQYGYTF. The nucleotide sequence reads as follows: TGTGCCAGCAGCTTAACTCTCGTGGAGAGTCAATATGGCTACACCTTC. Recombination joined TRBV7-2 with TRBJ1-2; the D gene cannot be named for sure. Taken from cysteine to phenylalanine, the CDR3 has 16 residues. CDR3 DNA is the only sequence kept; it has 48 bases, read in frame from the first base. Trimming at the junction amounts to 2 bases on V and 5 bases on J, and the germline ends lie 18 bases apart. CDR1 SGHTA and CDR2 FQGNSA were looked up in the germline V gene.